A selection of T cell receptor beta chains follows, all from one sample in a study of graft-versus-host responses after intestinal transplantation. The repertoire was sequenced with immunoSEQ multiplex PCR; TCRdb's copy has only in-frame clones and lacks some. The sample lists approximately 20,000 clones; about 92% were seen once. The sample here was PBMCs, taken about 260 days after intestinal transplant. The receptors derive from a human patient who received an intestinal transplant, so some T cells may come from the graft donor. CDR3s include the opening cysteine and the closing phenylalanine or tryptophan. Size tells how often a clone was seen (once, few, many) or the class of an expanded clone, and some rows leave it out.

size: -
J: TRBJ1-1
V: TRBV19
CDR3: CASSIAGTGNTEAFF

size: -
J: TRBJ2-3
V: TRBV30
CDR3: CAWSSGLAGAKVWAQYF

size: -
J: TRBJ1-1
V: TRBV18
CDR3: CASSPDMATEAFF

size: -
J: TRBJ2-7
V: TRBV7-6
CDR3: CASSTGQGGDEQYF

size: -
J: TRBJ2-7
V: TRBV4-1
CDR3: CASSPGQGAAYEQYF

size: -
J: TRBJ2-1
V: TRBV9
CDR3: CASSVAPEGSYNEQFF

size: -
J: TRBJ2-7
V: TRBV5-1
CDR3: CASSLVVSYEQYF

size: -
J: TRBJ2-1
V: TRBV10-3
CDR3: CATGIQIGYNEQFF

size: -
J: TRBJ1-1
V: TRBV19
CDR3: CASTKGRVGTEAFF

size: -
J: TRBJ2-7
V: TRBV11-3
CDR3: CASSSRQGASEQYF

size: -
J: TRBJ1-1
V: TRBV4-1
CDR3: CASSQDRGWTEAFF

size: -
J: TRBJ2-1
V: TRBV7-7
CDR3: CASSIGLAGEQFF

size: few
J: TRBJ2-2
V: TRBV2
CDR3: CASTYRRMGTGELFF

size: -
J: TRBJ1-3
V: TRBV19
CDR3: CATEGVSWDRFSGNTIYF

size: -
J: TRBJ2-5
V: TRBV5-1
CDR3: CASSSVGTQYF

size: once
J: TRBJ1-1
V: TRBV4-2
CDR3: CASSQPLADRATEAFF

size: -
J: TRBJ2-7
V: TRBV19
CDR3: CASSIDLPYEQYF

size: -
J: TRBJ2-5
V: TRBV7-9
CDR3: CASSWGQGNQETQYF

size: -
J: TRBJ2-7
V: TRBV28
CDR3: CASSLSTGYSYEQYF

size: -
J: TRBJ1-6
V: TRBV15
CDR3: CATSHSPSTNSPLHF

size: few
J: TRBJ2-1
V: TRBV7-4
CDR3: CASSYGLADEQFF

size: -
J: TRBJ2-7
V: TRBV27
CDR3: CASSLKGGSHEQYF

size: -
J: TRBJ2-2
V: TRBV19
CDR3: CASSWEVNTGELFF

size: -
J: TRBJ2-3
V: TRBV7-6
CDR3: CASSSGTSGATDTQYF

size: few
J: TRBJ2-1
V: TRBV18
CDR3: CASSRLAGNEQFF

size: -
J: TRBJ2-3
V: TRBV9
CDR3: CASSVAALTDTQYF

size: -
J: TRBJ1-2
V: TRBV19
CDR3: CASSIYRLDGYTF

size: -
J: TRBJ1-4
V: TRBV15
CDR3: CATSREGQVNEKLFF

size: -
J: TRBJ2-7
V: TRBV28
CDR3: CASSFGSGGWYEQYF

size: -
J: TRBJ1-6
V: TRBV6-5
CDR3: CASSSYNSPLHF

size: -
J: TRBJ1-1
V: TRBV5-4
CDR3: CASSLRTDRTSEAFF

size: -
J: TRBJ1-1
V: TRBV6-6
CDR3: CASSYRLNTEAFF

size: few
J: TRBJ2-7
V: TRBV7-4
CDR3: CASSLVTGTYEQYF

size: -
J: TRBJ2-7
V: TRBV6-5
CDR3: CASSYSRTSSSYEQYF

size: -
J: TRBJ2-3
V: TRBV5-1
CDR3: CASSPRGSGTATDTQYF

size: -
J: TRBJ2-7
V: TRBV10-3
CDR3: CAISPDYEQYF